The T cell receptor beta chain under discussion was sequenced for a study of CD8 T cells in ankylosing spondylitis. This clonotype was found many times. Antigen specificity is unknown. Via MiXCR, TCRdb re-called the 5' RACE reads, giving one row per CDR3 protein. The table records 200,000 or so distinct CDR3 sequences, more than 25% of them present only once. Germline-derived CDR1 and CDR2 are SGHRS and YFSETQ. The CDR3 extends over 16 amino acids. With 4 bases clipped from V and 2 bases from J, the junction kept 9 bases outside the gene matches. Whole-study findings and limits: Matched ankylosing spondylitis synovial fluid reportedly contained a significantly enriched population of disease-linked clones. The study identified a TCR beta motif of 7 or 8 highly homologous variants that appeared characteristic of ankylosing spondylitis blood.

Source material: blood, either unsorted or a sorted T cell fraction (not recorded which). This receptor was taken from a male donor with ankylosing spondylitis or in good health (not recorded which). The rearrangement uses TRBV5-1 and TRBJ2-3; 8 bases map to TRBD1. Written as DNA, the CDR3 is TGCGCCAGCAGCCGACAGGGGACCAGGGACACAGATACGCAGTATTTT. Protein: CASSRQGTRDTDTQYF.